The 10 T cell receptor beta chains in this list originate from one sample, sequenced in a study of OX40 agonist ivuxolimab in advanced cancers. Generated by immunoSEQ multiplex PCR, the TCRdb table keeps only in-frame clones and is missing some. Among roughly 40,000 clones listed, roughly 81% were seen once. The sequencing used CD4+ or CD8+ T cells sorted from blood, collected in a trial of the OX40 agonist ivuxolimab. These receptor sequences come from an adult with an advanced solid tumor such as melanoma, head and neck, liver or kidney cancer.

V is TRBV28 and J is TRBJ1-5; no clear D. Germline loops: CDR1 MDHEN, CDR2 SYDVKM. V was cut by 5 bases and J by 1 base, with 12 bases left in between. The CDR3 has 15 amino acids. This CDR3 is CASSRTGRSNQPQHF. The CDR3 coding sequence is TGTGCCAGCAGTAGGACCGGGAGGAGCAATCAGCCCCAGCATTTT.

This rearrangement joins TRBV7-2 to TRBJ2-7; TRBD2 aligns across 11 bases. CDR1 is SGHTA, CDR2 FQGNSA, per germline. With V trimmed by 4 bases and J by 2 bases, 4 bases remained unmatched. The CDR3 is 15 residues long. For the CDR3, the DNA is TGTGCCAGCAGCTCGACTAGCGGGGCTACCTACGAGCAGTACTTC. Protein product: CASSSTSGATYEQYF. The full variable domain, in which reference TRBV7-2 and TRBJ2-7 provide the parts outside the CDR3, is GAGVSQSPSNKVTEKGKDVELRCDPISGHTALYWYRQSLGQGLEFLIYFQGNSAPDKSGLPSDRFSAERTGGSVSTLTIQRTQQEDSAVYLCASSSTSGATYEQYFGPGTRLTVT.

The chain links TRBV6-5 to TRBJ1-5; TRBD1 might be the D (5 bases). The V and J ends lost 4 bases and 7 bases respectively, with 11 bases between them. Germline-derived CDR1 and CDR2 are MNHEY and SVGAGI. CDR3 length: 13 amino acids. The CDR3, as DNA: TGTGCCAGCAGTTCCGCGGACACGCAGCCCCAGCATTTT. Protein sequence: CASSSADTQPQHF.

The chain combines TRBV6-5 with TRBJ1-3, with TRBD1 identical over 7 bases. V was clipped by 0 bases and J by 1 base; unmatched bases: 0. The CDR3 sequence is 15 residues long. Germline CDR1 MNHEY, CDR2 SVGAGI. CDR3 sequence reads: CASSYSTGSGNTIYF. CDR3 in DNA: TGTGCCAGCAGTTACTCGACAGGGTCTGGAAACACCATATATTTT.

The genes are TRBV7-2 and TRBJ1-1; the match to TRBD1 covers 7 bases. Trimming cost V 4 bases and J 4 bases; bases outside gene matches: 6. The CDR3 spans 14 residues. CDR1 and CDR2 (germline): SGHTA, FQGNSA. CDR3 nucleotides: TGTGCCAGCAGCTACAGGGGCAGTTTCACTGAAGCTTTCTTT. Protein sequence: CASSYRGSFTEAFF.

By share, this clone ranks as medium-sized (0.01 to 0.1%). This rearrangement joins TRBV6-5 to TRBJ2-7; tentative D call: TRBD1 (6 bases). Trimming pared 0 bases from V and 7 bases from J, leaving 16 bases between. The CDR3 has 15 residues. The V gene's germline CDR1 is MNHEY and CDR2 SVGAGI. In nucleotides, the CDR3 is TGTGCCAGCAGTTACTCGAAGACAGGATTAATGGAGCAGTACTTC. It codes for CASSYSKTGLMEQYF.

The J gene is TRBJ2-2, the V gene TRBV21-1; the table's D gene call, TRBD1, was not cross checked with the DNA. TRBV21-1 is assigned pseudogene status. This CDR3 is built from 15 residues. CDR3 protein: CASSLDRGLSGELFF. DNA for the CDR3: TGTGCCAGCAGCTTGGACAGGGGCCTTAGCGGGGAGCTGTTTTTT.

This clone occurred once. The chain is built from TRBV6-5 and TRBJ2-1; the D gene could be TRBD1 or TRBD2 (6 bases each). The CDR3 extends over 15 amino acids. Germline V lookup: CDR1 MNHEY, CDR2 SVGAGI. V was pared by 5 bases and J by 0 bases, with 11 bases between. CDR3: CASSRGLFSYNEQFF. DNA for the CDR3: TGTGCCAGCAGTCGGGGGCTATTCTCCTACAATGAGCAGTTCTTC.

The V call is TRBV15, the J call TRBJ2-2; D gene unclear. This CDR3 is 14 amino acids long. Germline CDR1 and CDR2: LNHNV and YYDKDF (reference sequence). The V gene lost 5 bases and the J gene lost 2 bases, with 9 bases spanning the gap. CDR3 in amino acids: CATSRWGNTGELFF. DNA for the CDR3: TGTGCCACCAGCCGCTGGGGAAACACCGGGGAGCTGTTTTTT. The whole variable domain, remainder taken from reference TRBV15 and TRBJ2-2, is DAMVIQNPRYQVTQFGKPVTLSCSQTLNHNVMYWYQQKSSQAPKLLFHYYDKDFNNEADTPDNFQSRRPNTSFCFLDIRSPGLGDTAMYLCATSRWGNTGELFFGEGSRLTVL.

The chain uses TRBV29-1 and TRBJ2-4; 7 positions agree with TRBD2. J lost 3 bases, V lost 7 bases, and 9 bases had no gene match. This CDR3 spans 14 amino acids. Germline V gives CDR1 SQVTM, CDR2 ANQGSEA. CDR3 coding DNA: TGCAGCGCTCGGGGGGTTGAGGTCAAAAACATTCAGTACTTC. Protein: CSARGVEVKNIQYF.